The clone carrying this T cell receptor (beta chain) was observed a few times. This specimen belongs to a study of response to subunit inactivated influenza vaccine. One entry per CDR3 protein, called by TCRdb with MiXCR from the RT-PCR reads. The table records about 540,000 distinct CDR3 sequences, less than 25% of them present only once. V dropped 7 bases and J dropped 4; count of bases not matched to a gene: 11. CDR1 and CDR2 from the germline V gene are SGHTA and FQGNSA. This CDR3 has 15 amino acids. These sequences were also reported in another study, on T cells expressing NK-cell markers. That source notes: Production of TCR beta cDNA relied on 5'RACE template switching with UMIs. Sequencing covered eight donors, seven HCMV-seropositive and one seronegative. Specificity for HCMV among expanded NKG2C+ T cell clones was not established.

This clonotype originated in a man between 45 and 60 years old who received an inactivated influenza vaccine. The chain joins TRBV7-2 to TRBJ2-7; TRBD1 matches 9 bases. This specimen consisted of CD4+ T cells sorted from PBMCs, obtained less than 13 days after vaccination. CDR3 in amino acids: CASKAGQGLWYEQYF. CDR3 nucleotides: TGTGCCAGCAAGGCGGGACAGGGCTTGTGGTACGAGCAGTACTTC.